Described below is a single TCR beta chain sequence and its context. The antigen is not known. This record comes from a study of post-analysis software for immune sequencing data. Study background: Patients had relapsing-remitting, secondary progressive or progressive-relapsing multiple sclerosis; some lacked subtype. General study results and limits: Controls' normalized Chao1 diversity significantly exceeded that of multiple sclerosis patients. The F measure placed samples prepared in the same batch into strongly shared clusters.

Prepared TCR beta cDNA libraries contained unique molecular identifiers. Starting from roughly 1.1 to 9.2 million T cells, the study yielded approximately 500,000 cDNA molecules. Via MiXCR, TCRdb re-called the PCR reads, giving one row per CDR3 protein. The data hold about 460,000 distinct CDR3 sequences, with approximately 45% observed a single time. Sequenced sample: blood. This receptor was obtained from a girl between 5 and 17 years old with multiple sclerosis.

CDR3 protein: CASSKAWGVFQASYEQYF. CDR3 coding DNA: TGTGCCAGCAGCAAAGCCTGGGGGGTTTTCCAGGCTAGCTACGAGCAGTACTTC. The chain combines TRBV21-1 with TRBJ2-7; the table's D call of TRBD1 was not tested on the DNA. TRBV21-1 is listed as a pseudogene. This CDR3 is built from 18 residues.